These 14 T cell receptor beta chains were sequenced from one sample in a study of shared clonotypes between healthy human individuals. CD45RO-negative CD8 cells positively selected for CCR7 made up the naive population, which excluded terminally differentiated effector memory CD45RA+ cells. Sequenced by immunoSEQ multiplex PCR; TCRdb stores in-frame clones only, minus some. The sample has about 2.2 million clones; around 95% are singletons. The specimen was naive CD8+ T cells from PBMCs. Source of these receptors: a man younger than 35 in good health. Some clones in this sample may be carry-over from other donors' samples.

The chain joins TRBV28 to TRBJ1-3, with D perhaps matching TRBD1 (6 bases). Germline CDR1 is MDHEN and CDR2 is SYDVKM. This CDR3 is built from 16 residues. V was clipped by 3 bases and J by 4 bases, with 16 bases between them. CDR3 sequence (DNA): TGTGCCAGCAGTTTCCGAGCGGGGGCGCGAGGAAACACCATATATTTT. Translated, it gives CASSFRAGARGNTIYF.

The rearrangement uses TRBV5-4 and TRBJ2-7, with D possibly being TRBD1 or TRBD2 (5 bases each). Germline-derived CDR1 and CDR2 are SGHNT and YYREEE (reference sequence). Trimming pared 0 bases from V and 5 bases from J, leaving 6 bases between. CDR3 length: 12 amino acids. CDR3 DNA sequence: TGTGCCAGCAGCTTGGGGGACGACGAGCAGTACTTC. The encoded protein is CASSLGDDEQYF.

V usage is TRBV7-2 and J usage is TRBJ1-2; the match to TRBD1 covers 8 bases. V trimming: 5 bases; J trimming: 10 bases; junction bases outside the gene matches: 6. The germline CDR1 and CDR2 sequences are SGHTA and FQGNSA. The CDR3 covers 12 residues. The CDR3 DNA is TGTGCCAGCAGCCCCGTGGGACAGGTCTACACCTTC. Translation gives CASSPVGQVYTF.

The chain combines TRBV19 with TRBJ1-1, with D possibly being TRBD1 (5 bases). Looked up from germline, CDR1 is LNHDA and CDR2 is SQIVND (reference sequence). This CDR3 is 10 amino acids long. Trimming removed 7 bases from V and 6 bases from J, with 6 bases in between. CDR3 protein: CASKGPEAFF. The CDR3 DNA sequence: TGTGCCAGTAAGGGGCCTGAAGCTTTCTTT.

A few counts support this clone. The chain combines TRBV7-9 with TRBJ1-1, with D unresolved. V dropped 6 bases and J dropped 5 bases, with 10 bases sitting between them. The CDR3 is 12 residues long. Germline V gives CDR1 SEHNR, CDR2 FQNEAQ (reference sequence). CDR3 sequence: CASSHEPTEAFF. CDR3 bases: TGTGCCAGCAGTCATGAACCGACTGAAGCTTTCTTT.

The rearrangement uses TRBV28 and TRBJ1-1; D is perhaps TRBD1 (5 bases). V was pared by 5 bases and J by 0 bases, with 19 bases between. CDR1 and CDR2 (germline): MDHEN, SYDVKM. The CDR3 totals 17 residues. CDR3 sequence (DNA): TGTGCCAGCAGTCCTCGACAGACATATACCATGAACACTGAAGCTTTCTTT. It translates to CASSPRQTYTMNTEAFF.

J is TRBJ2-7 and V is TRBV6-1; maybe TRBD1 (6 bases). Trimming removed 4 bases from V and 1 base from J, with 14 bases in between. The CDR3 sequence is 15 residues long. Germline V gives CDR1 MNHNS, CDR2 SASEGT. The CDR3 sequence is CASSATYRVSYEQYF. The CDR3 coding sequence is TGTGCCAGCAGTGCTACGTACAGGGTATCCTACGAGCAGTACTTC.

The chain is built from TRBV7-6 and TRBJ2-1, with TRBD2 matching over 10 bases. This CDR3 spans 18 amino acids. V lost 4 bases, J lost 4 bases, and 13 bases stayed unmatched. Germline V CDR1 and CDR2: SGHVS, FNYEAQ. The CDR3 spells CASSSRSWASGGYNEQFF. CDR3 bases: TGTGCCAGCAGCTCCCGAAGTTGGGCTAGCGGGGGATACAATGAGCAGTTCTTC.

V is TRBV5-3 and J is TRBJ2-7; D is possibly TRBD1 or TRBD2 (6 bases each). TRBV5-3 is an ORF for which the function is uncertain. The V and J ends lost 2 bases and 5 bases respectively, with 11 bases between them. This CDR3 region has 13 residues. CDR3 in amino acids: CARSLPGANEQYF. The CDR3 bases are TGTGCCAGAAGCTTACCGGGGGCGAACGAGCAGTACTTC.

The rearrangement links TRBV9 to TRBJ1-3; TRBD1 matches at 8 bases. This CDR3 has 17 amino acids. Germline V gives CDR1 SGDLS, CDR2 YYNGEE. The V and J ends lost 3 bases and 2 bases, in that order; junction bases with no gene match: 10. CDR3 amino acids: CASSADLDRVAGNTIYF. CDR3 bases: TGTGCCAGCAGCGCTGATCTGGACAGGGTGGCTGGAAACACCATATATTTT.

This sequence joins TRBV4-1 and TRBJ2-7; possibly TRBD1 or TRBD2 for D (5 bases each). Looked up from germline, CDR1 is MGHRA and CDR2 is YSYEKL. Trimming cost V 1 base and J 1 base, with 8 bases left between them. CDR3 size: 14 residues. CDR3 residues: CASSQGDQSYEQYF. The CDR3 region has the DNA TGCGCCAGCAGCCAAGGGGACCAATCCTACGAGCAGTACTTC.

V and J are TRBV5-1 and TRBJ2-1; 9 nucleotides line up with TRBD1. J gave up 8 bases and V 4 bases, and 13 bases lay outside the gene matches. Germline CDR1 is SGHRS and CDR2 is YFSETQ. This CDR3 contains 16 residues. CDR3 sequence (DNA): TGCGCCAGCAGCGCGGCGGGACAGGGCATTTTCCATGAGCAGTTCTTC. Protein: CASSAAGQGIFHEQFF.

This sequence joins TRBV27 and TRBJ2-4; D is ambiguous. Trimming left V 3 bases short and J 0 bases short, with 6 bases between. Germline values: CDR1 MNHEY, CDR2 SMNVEV (reference sequence). This CDR3 is 14 amino acids long. The CDR3 region has the DNA TGTGCCAGCAGTTTTAATAAAGCCAAAAACATTCAGTACTTC. Amino acid sequence: CASSFNKAKNIQYF.

The V call is TRBV29-1, the J call TRBJ2-1, with 8 nucleotides matching TRBD1. V was clipped by 3 bases and J by 6 bases; unmatched bases: 7. The CDR3 is made up of 14 amino acids. Germline CDR1 and CDR2: SQVTM and ANQGSEA. The CDR3, as DNA: TGCAGCGTTGACCGCGGACAGGGTGGCAATGAGCAGTTCTTC. Its protein is CSVDRGQGGNEQFF.